Below, 21 T cell receptor beta chains from the same sample are listed, as sequenced in a study of Ad26.COV2.S vaccination and SARS-CoV-2 variants. Treatment meaning: some 20 received Ad26.COV2.S at low or high dose, single or two shots; 5 received placebo; per-sample allocation not given. It was on day 63 after the first vaccine or placebo injection that samples were taken. The data were produced by immunoSEQ multiplex PCR, yet TCRdb's version contains in-frame clones alone and is incomplete. The sample includes hundreds of thousands of clones, roughly 87% of them seen just once. Here the sequenced sample was peripheral blood, taken in a trial of Ad26.COV2.S vaccine versus placebo. The receptors shown here come from a person between 18 and 60 years old who received the Ad26.COV2.S COVID-19 vaccine or a placebo.

This chain uses TRBV5-1 with TRBJ2-7; TRBD2 might be the D (7 bases). The germline V and J ends were trimmed by 4 bases and 1 base, with 18 bases remaining between them. This CDR3 has 16 residues. CDR1 is SGHRS, CDR2 YFSETQ, per germline. The CDR3 region has the DNA TGCGCCAGCAGCCCCGCCTTGCGGGGGACATCCTACGAGCAGTACTTC. Its protein product is CASSPALRGTSYEQYF.

This rearrangement joins TRBV12-3 or TRBV12-4 to TRBJ1-2, with 7 bases lining up with TRBD1. The trim removed 1 base at V and 5 bases at J, leaving 1 base unmatched. The CDR3 length is 13 residues. DNA of the CDR3: TGTGCCAGCAGTTTAGGACAGGGTTATGGCTACACCTTC. Translated, it gives CASSLGQGYGYTF.

The chain combines TRBV27 with TRBJ2-2; weak D call: TRBD2 (5 bases). The CDR3 totals 14 residues. V dropped 10 bases and J dropped 5 bases, with 17 bases sitting between them. Germline V gives CDR1 MNHEY, CDR2 SMNVEV (reference sequence). In DNA, the CDR3 is TGTGCCACCCTGAGCGGAGGAATTACCGGGGAGCTGTTTTTT. It specifies CATLSGGITGELFF.

The J gene is TRBJ2-5, the V gene TRBV30; the D call may be TRBD1 or TRBD2 (5 bases each). Germline values: CDR1 GTSNPN, CDR2 SVGIG (reference sequence). This CDR3 is 13 amino acids long. V was clipped by 2 bases and J by 9 bases, with 16 bases between them. CDR3 protein: CAWSPGPPLAQYF. In nucleotides, the CDR3 is TGTGCCTGGAGTCCGGGACCGCCATTGGCCCAGTACTTC.

V usage is TRBV30 and J usage is TRBJ2-2, with 7 nucleotides matching TRBD2. V trimming: 3 bases; J trimming: 4 bases; junction bases outside the gene matches: 17. The CDR3 contains 18 residues. Germline assignment: CDR1 GTSNPN and CDR2 SVGIG (reference sequence). The chain's CDR3 is CAWRATSLAERGTGELFF. For the CDR3, the DNA is TGTGCCTGGAGGGCAACTTCTTTAGCCGAGCGGGGCACCGGGGAGCTGTTTTTT.

The chain couples TRBV27 to TRBJ1-6, with D uncertain. The CDR3 consists of 16 residues. Looked up from germline, CDR1 is MNHEY and CDR2 is SMNVEV (reference sequence). The germline V and J ends were trimmed by 7 bases and 9 bases, with 22 bases remaining between them. Here the CDR3 reads CASTPFSGRIRSPLHF. As DNA, the CDR3 is TGTGCCAGCACTCCCTTTTCCGGGCGCATACGTTCACCCCTCCACTTT.

This sequence joins TRBV7-2 and TRBJ1-5; D call uncertain. The V end was cut by 5 bases, the J end by 0 bases, with 11 bases between. The CDR3 has 15 amino acids. Germline V gives CDR1 SGHTA, CDR2 FQGNSA. The CDR3 DNA sequence: TGTGCCAGCAGCCCTGCGGTCTATAGCAATCAGCCCCAGCATTTT. Translated, it gives CASSPAVYSNQPQHF. The variable domain in full, with the rest retrieved from reference TRBV7-2 and TRBJ1-5, is GAGVSQSPSNKVTEKGKDVELRCDPISGHTALYWYRQSLGQGLEFLIYFQGNSAPDKSGLPSDRFSAERTGGSVSTLTIQRTQQEDSAVYLCASSPAVYSNQPQHFGDGTRLSIL.

This clone has only a few counts. This chain joins TRBV20-1 and TRBJ2-7; weak D call: TRBD1 (5 bases). V lost 3 bases to trimming and J lost 1 base, with 13 bases between them. Germline CDR1 and CDR2: DFQATT and SNEGSKA (reference sequence). The CDR3 extends over 14 amino acids. The CDR3 sequence: CSASRGRASYEQYV. The CDR3 region has the DNA TGCAGTGCTAGTAGAGGCAGGGCATCCTACGAGCAGTACGTC.

The chain links TRBV4-1 to TRBJ2-1; D not certain. This CDR3 region has 15 residues. V lost 2 bases, J lost 4 bases, and 12 bases lay in between. Germline CDR1 and CDR2: MGHRA and YSYEKL. The CDR3 nucleotides are TGCGCCAGCAGCCAACTCGGGTTGCGGTACAATGAGCAGTTCTTC. The encoded protein is CASSQLGLRYNEQFF.

This clone was observed a single time. V usage is TRBV4-1 and J usage is TRBJ2-4; TRBD1 matches 8 bases. CDR3 length: 17 residues. V trimming: 4 bases; J trimming: 0 bases; junction bases outside the gene matches: 8. The germline gives CDR1 MGHRA, CDR2 YSYEKL. CDR3 protein: CASSPPGTGLAKNIQYF. As DNA, the CDR3 is TGCGCCAGCAGCCCCCCCGGGACAGGTTTAGCCAAAAACATTCAGTACTTC.

The rearrangement links TRBV2 to TRBJ2-7; possibly TRBD1 for D (7 bases). From germline, CDR1 is SNHLY and CDR2 FYNNEI. CDR3 length: 14 residues. Trimming took 3 bases from V and 0 from J, leaving 9 bases between them. This chain's CDR3 is CASSDQGGSYEQYV. CDR3 nucleotides: TGTGCCAGCAGTGACCAGGGGGGCTCCTACGAGCAGTACGTC.

V gene TRBV19 combines with J gene TRBJ1-5, with 8 bases that match TRBD1. The length of the CDR3 is 14 residues. With 6 bases clipped from V and 1 base from J, the junction kept 2 bases outside the gene matches. In germline, CDR1 is LNHDA, CDR2 SQIVND (reference sequence). The CDR3 bases are TGTGCCAGTAGGGGGGACAGGAGCAATCAGCCCCAGCATTTT. It yields the protein CASRGDRSNQPQHF.

This clone was observed a single time. The chain has TRBV9 and TRBJ2-5; D not certain. The CDR3 covers 13 residues. The V end lost 3 bases, the J end lost 2 bases, and 8 bases lay between the germline ends. Germline lookup yields CDR1 SGDLS and CDR2 YYNGEE. CDR3 loop: CASSGSRQETQYF. The CDR3 nucleotides read TGTGCCAGCAGCGGTAGTAGACAAGAGACCCAGTACTTC.

As concerns this clone: This sample also contains other DNA sequences that code for the same CDR3. This chain uses TRBV12-3 or TRBV12-4 with TRBJ2-2; D gene uncertain. This CDR3 region has 13 residues. Trimming shortened V by 3 bases and J by 3 bases, and 5 bases separated the two germline ends. CDR3 protein: CASSFPYTGELFF. The DNA of the CDR3 is TGTGCCAGCAGTTTTCCTTACACCGGGGAGCTGTTTTTT.

The rearrangement uses TRBV3-1 (or the pseudogene TRBV3-2) and TRBJ2-1, with a possible D match to TRBD1 (5 bases). Germline values: CDR1 LGHDT, CDR2 YNNKEL (reference sequence). Trimming shortened V by 0 bases and J by 0 bases, and 12 bases separated the two germline ends. This CDR3 comprises 17 residues. The CDR3: CASSQDRTTSSYNEQFF. The CDR3 DNA follows: TGTGCCAGCAGCCAAGATAGGACAACGAGCTCCTACAATGAGCAGTTCTTC.

Written as DNA, the CDR3 is TGTGCCAGTAGTATCGGGGAGGACTATGGCTACACCTTC. Its protein product is CASSIGEDYGYTF. The chain combines TRBV19 with TRBJ1-2; no definite D call. Germline V gene lookup returns CDR1 LNHDA and CDR2 SQIVND (reference sequence). V lost 3 bases to trimming and J lost 3 bases, with 8 bases between them. The length of the CDR3 is 13 residues.

The chain carries TRBV7-2 and TRBJ2-7; D is ambiguous. CDR1 and CDR2 from the germline V gene are SGHTA and FQGNSA. The CDR3 is 16 residues long. The V gene lost 5 bases and the J gene lost 0 bases, with 17 bases spanning the gap. DNA of the CDR3: TGTGCCAGCAGCCCATTCCCGGTATATCGCTCCTACGAGCAGTACTTC. This gives the protein CASSPFPVYRSYEQYF.

CDR3 residues: CASSLRVPNTGELFF. CDR3 DNA: TGTGCCAGCAGCTTACGAGTCCCGAACACCGGGGAGCTGTTTTTT. J is TRBJ2-2 and V is TRBV7-8; no reliable D call. Between the trimmed V and J ends, which lost 2 bases and 0 bases, there was a span of 7 bases. CDR3 size: 15 residues. Germline-derived CDR1 and CDR2 are SGHVS and FQNEAQ.

CDR3 loop: CASSPLEYRGPYNEQFF. CDR3 DNA: TGTGCCAGCAGCCCTTTGGAATACAGGGGACCATACAATGAGCAGTTCTTC. The rearrangement links TRBV2 to TRBJ2-1, with 7 bases identical to TRBD1. The CDR3 sequence is 17 residues long. Germline CDR1 reads SNHLY; CDR2 reads FYNNEI. Losses at the gene ends were 6 bases for V and 4 bases for J; bases not matched to a gene: 15.

This clone was observed a single time. V and J are TRBV5-1 and TRBJ2-3, with a possible D match to TRBD2 (6 bases). The V end lost 4 bases, the J end lost 1 base, and 19 bases lay between the germline ends. Germline V gene lookup returns CDR1 SGHRS and CDR2 YFSETQ. This CDR3 comprises 17 residues. CDR3 amino acids: CASSPGVGSSRTDTQYF. In DNA form, the CDR3 reads TGCGCCAGCAGCCCGGGGGTTGGGTCTTCCCGCACAGATACGCAGTATTTT.

This clone was counted between two and nine times. The chain is built from TRBV15 and TRBJ2-7, with 7 bases identical to TRBD1. The CDR3 consists of 13 residues. After removal of 1 base from V and 9 bases from J, the junction contained 6 bases not matched to a gene. Germline V lookup: CDR1 LNHNV, CDR2 YYDKDF (reference sequence). The CDR3 region has the DNA TGTGCCACCAGCAGAGGGGACAGAATGGGGCAGTACTTC. Its translation: CATSRGDRMGQYF.